The source of this T cell receptor beta chain is a study of blood T cell repertoires in COVID-19. Overall study context: PBMCs, B-cell-depleted T cells, or T cells provided the cDNA or gDNA that made up the material.

Per the authors' pipeline: It was from reference gene primer amplification that nucleated cell counts were estimated. Sequencing was performed with immunoSEQ multiplex PCR; in TCRdb, only in-frame clones are kept and a portion is missing. That table is the source of V, J and clone size, and D and trimming were worked out from the DNA. The sample holds about 240,000 clones, about 91% seen once. The CDR3 totals 16 residues. Germline V CDR1 and CDR2: SGHNT, YYREEE (reference sequence). The V gene end was trimmed by 4 bases and the J gene end by 5 bases; junction bases not matched to a gene: 9. Sequenced input: PBMCs or T cells enriched from blood (not recorded which). The chain recombines TRBV5-4 with TRBJ2-2, with 9 positions matching TRBD2. This receptor was obtained from a woman younger than 45 with acute COVID-19. The CDR3: CASSPGGSGGTGELFF. The CDR3 nucleotides read TGTGCCAGCAGCCCCGGGGGGAGCGGGGGGACCGGGGAGCTGTTTTTT.